The 23 T cell receptor beta chains in this list originate from one sample, sequenced in a study of blood T cell repertoires in COVID-19. Libraries were prepared by immunoSEQ multiplex PCR; TCRdb keeps only in-frame clonotypes and omits some of them. The sample consists of a few hundred thousand clones, around 86% of them appearing once. The specimen sequenced was peripheral blood. The source of these receptors is a woman aged 70 to 79 with active or convalescent COVID-19.

This clone was seen only a few times. CDR3 loop: CASSPQGAATEAFF. DNA of the CDR3: TGTGCCAGCAGTCCTCAGGGGGCGGCCACTGAAGCTTTCTTT. The chain combines TRBV2 with TRBJ1-1; 8 nucleotides agree with TRBD1. The germline gives CDR1 SNHLY, CDR2 FYNNEI. This CDR3 is 14 amino acids long. Unmatched junction bases numbered 6, after V lost 5 bases and J lost 4 bases. Full variable domain (missing parts from reference TRBV2 and TRBJ1-1): EPEVTQTPSHQVTQMGQEVILRCVPISNHLYFYWYRQILGQKVEFLVSFYNNEISEKSEIFDDQFSVERPDGSNFTLKIRSTKLEDSAMYFCASSPQGAATEAFFGQGTRLTVV.

CDR3 in amino acids: CAISGTSYEQYF. The CDR3 DNA sequence: TGTGCCATCTCCGGTACCTCCTACGAGCAGTACTTC. The V and J genes are TRBV10-3 and TRBJ2-7, with unresolved D. This CDR3 spans 12 amino acids. CDR1 and CDR2 from the germline V gene are ENHRY and SYGVKD. V lost 8 bases and J 0 bases, leaving 8 bases between the germline ends.

The chain uses TRBV29-1 and TRBJ1-5, with D unclear. V lost 4 bases and J 5 bases, leaving 9 bases between the germline ends. From germline, CDR1 is SQVTM and CDR2 ANQGSEA. The CDR3 sequence is 12 residues long. CDR3 in amino acids: CSVGQVDQPQHF. The CDR3 DNA reads TGCAGCGTTGGGCAGGTTGATCAGCCCCAGCATTTT.

This chain uses TRBV6-5 with TRBJ2-7; the D is unclear. Trimming took off 0 bases at V and 2 bases at J, with 14 bases between the two ends. Germline assignment: CDR1 MNHEY and CDR2 SVGAGI. This CDR3 comprises 16 residues. DNA of the CDR3: TGTGCCAGCAGTTACTCGCTTGCGCCCGGAGCCTACGAGCAGTACTTC. This codes for CASSYSLAPGAYEQYF.

The rearrangement joins TRBV7-2 to TRBJ1-1; 7 nucleotides line up with TRBD1. CDR1 is SGHTA, CDR2 FQGNSA, per germline. V lost 4 bases and J lost 5; bases outside the gene matches: 10. This CDR3 region has 15 residues. CDR3 amino acids: CASSSTMPRGTEAFF. The DNA of the CDR3 is TGTGCCAGCAGCTCTACTATGCCCAGGGGGACTGAAGCTTTCTTT.

The chain links TRBV12-3 or TRBV12-4 to TRBJ1-5; no reliable D call. The V end lost 5 bases, the J end lost 4 bases, and 6 bases lay between the germline ends. The length of the CDR3 is 12 residues. The CDR3, as DNA: TGTGCCAGCAGTCTTATTAATCAGCCCCAGCATTTT. This sequence encodes CASSLINQPQHF.

CDR3 DNA sequence: TGTGCCAGCAGCCCTCCGGGAGGCGGAGCTTTCTTT. Translating gives CASSPPGGGAFF. The rearrangement uses TRBV11-1 and TRBJ1-1; the D is unclear. Germline CDR1 SGHAT, CDR2 FQDESV (reference sequence). The germline V and J ends were trimmed by 5 bases and 10 bases, with 14 bases remaining between them. The CDR3 has 12 amino acids.

The V call is TRBV5-8, the J call TRBJ2-2; D perhaps matches TRBD2 (5 bases). Germline V gene lookup returns CDR1 SGHTS and CDR2 YDEGEE. V gave up 4 bases and J gave up 4 bases, with 14 bases separating them. The CDR3 has 15 residues. This CDR3 reads CASSPDRAGTGELFF. The DNA for the CDR3 is TGTGCCAGCAGCCCAGACCGGGCGGGCACCGGGGAGCTGTTTTTT.

This clone was seen a few times. This chain links TRBV6-6 with TRBJ2-2; 8 bases fit TRBD2. The ends lost 2 bases at V and 4 bases at J; junction bases unmatched: 3. This CDR3 is built from 15 residues. Germline assignment: CDR1 MNHNY and CDR2 SVGAGI (reference sequence). The DNA of the CDR3 is TGTGCCAGCAGTTACCGCAGCGGGGGCACCGGGGAGCTGTTTTTT. Amino acids: CASSYRSGGTGELFF.

This clone was seen a few times. The chain carries TRBV2 and TRBJ1-5, with D perhaps matching TRBD1 (6 bases). Trimming cost V 4 bases and J 6 bases, with 16 bases left between them. Germline V gives CDR1 SNHLY, CDR2 FYNNEI. CDR3 length: 15 residues. CDR3 nucleotide sequence: TGTGCCAGCAGTGTTCCAAAGGGAGGGGGTCAGCCCCAGCATTTT. Amino acid sequence: CASSVPKGGGQPQHF.

This chain uses TRBV7-2 with TRBJ1-5; TRBD1 aligns across 8 bases. The CDR3 consists of 15 residues. V lost 2 bases to trimming and J lost 8 bases; unmatched junction nucleotides: 8. CDR1 and CDR2 from the germline V gene are SGHTA and FQGNSA. DNA for the CDR3: TGTGCCAGCAGCTTACAGGGGGCCAGCGCTGAGCCCCAGCATTTT. It encodes CASSLQGASAEPQHF.

The rearrangement joins TRBV5-1 to TRBJ2-3; 9 positions match TRBD2. Germline CDR1 and CDR2: SGHRS and YFSETQ. The CDR3 has 14 residues. V shed 4 bases, J shed 6 bases, and the junction held 6 bases outside the gene matches. The CDR3 region has the DNA TGCGCCAGCAGCCTGGGACTAGCAGGGGATACGCAGTATTTT. Translation: CASSLGLAGDTQYF.

As DNA, the CDR3 is TGTGCCAGCAGTTTTTTCCGGACGGGAGGGCAAGAGACCCAGTACTTC. Its protein is CASSFFRTGGQETQYF. V usage is TRBV6-2 or TRBV6-3 and J usage is TRBJ2-5; 8 nucleotides match TRBD2. Germline V gene data show CDR1 as MNHEY and CDR2 as SVGEGT. J was trimmed by 2 bases and V by 4 bases; bases with no gene match: 9. The CDR3 consists of 16 residues.

The genes are TRBV7-9 and TRBJ2-3; 7 bases agree with TRBD2. Germline V lookup: CDR1 SEHNR, CDR2 FQNEAQ (reference sequence). Trimming at V came to 6 bases and at J to 0 bases, leaving 9 bases not matched to a gene. The CDR3 length is 16 residues. CDR3 sequence (DNA): TGTGCCAGCAGTGGGCGGGGGACGCCTAGCACAGATACGCAGTATTTT. Its translation is CASSGRGTPSTDTQYF.

Here the CDR3 DNA reads TGTGCCAGCAGTCTGACAGGGGTATTGTCACCCCTCCACTTT. Translation gives CASSLTGVLSPLHF. The chain recombines TRBV9 with TRBJ1-6; 8 positions match TRBD1. The CDR3 is made up of 14 amino acids. Trimming at V came to 5 bases and at J to 10 bases, leaving 8 bases not matched to a gene. CDR1 SGDLS and CDR2 YYNGEE come from the germline V gene.

This CDR3 reads CASSQDAERGPNQPQHF. CDR3 nucleotide sequence: TGTGCCAGCAGCCAAGATGCAGAAAGGGGGCCAAATCAGCCCCAGCATTTT. This chain uses TRBV3-1 (or the pseudogene TRBV3-2) with TRBJ1-5, with 7 bases aligning to TRBD1. Germline assignment: CDR1 LGHDT and CDR2 YNNKEL (reference sequence). Unmatched junction bases numbered 9, after V lost 0 bases and J lost 4 bases. The CDR3 length is 17 residues.

The gene calls are TRBV4-3 and TRBJ1-2; 9 bases map to TRBD1. The V gene's germline CDR1 is LGHNA and CDR2 YSLEER. The trim removed 3 bases at V and 4 bases at J, leaving 12 bases unmatched. This CDR3 comprises 17 residues. CDR3 sequence reads: CASSHLTVQGALYGYTF. The CDR3, as DNA: TGCGCCAGCAGCCATCTAACTGTACAGGGGGCTCTCTATGGCTACACCTTC.

V and J are TRBV28 and TRBJ1-3; D is perhaps TRBD1 (6 bases). The CDR3 loop spans 16 amino acids. Germline values: CDR1 MDHEN, CDR2 SYDVKM. With 4 bases removed from V and 9 bases from J, the gap between germline ends came to 22 bases. The CDR3: CASSSPTGMGLGTIYF. The DNA for the CDR3 is TGTGCCAGCAGTTCCCCCACAGGGATGGGGTTGGGCACCATATATTTT.

J is TRBJ1-1 and V is TRBV2, with D uncertain. V was clipped by 7 bases and J by 8 bases, with 14 bases between them. The CDR3 covers 12 residues. CDR1 is SNHLY and CDR2 is FYNNEI in the germline V gene. CDR3 protein: CASKTLTVEAFF. CDR3 coding DNA: TGTGCCAGCAAAACTCTTACAGTAGAAGCTTTCTTT.

The rearrangement links TRBV27 to TRBJ1-6; D is uncertain. This CDR3 comprises 13 residues. V lost 5 bases and J 7 bases, leaving 9 bases between the germline ends. Germline V gene data show CDR1 as MNHEY and CDR2 as SMNVEV (reference sequence). The CDR3 sequence: CASSITENSPLHF. The CDR3 coding sequence is TGTGCCAGCAGTATAACCGAGAATTCACCCCTCCACTTT.

This sequence joins TRBV2 and TRBJ1-6; tentative D call: TRBD1 (6 bases). Germline values: CDR1 SNHLY, CDR2 FYNNEI. V lost 5 bases, J lost 13 bases, and 9 bases lay in between. CDR3 size: 11 residues. The CDR3 nucleotides are TGTGCCAGCAGTAACAGGGACCCCCTCCACTTT. This gives the protein CASSNRDPLHF.

The chain carries TRBV20-1 and TRBJ1-5; D is uncertain. This CDR3 spans 14 amino acids. Germline CDR1 reads DFQATT; CDR2 reads SNEGSKA (reference sequence). Trimming took 3 bases from V and 1 from J, leaving 10 bases between them. The CDR3 nucleotides read TGCAGTGCTAGTTCTGCCGAGAGCAATCAGCCCCAGCATTTT. Translating gives CSASSAESNQPQHF.

The V call is TRBV18, the J call TRBJ1-1; possibly TRBD1 for D (5 bases). The CDR3 has 16 residues. Germline V gene data show CDR1 as KGHSH and CDR2 as LQKENI. V lost 6 bases and J 1 base, leaving 18 bases between the germline ends. This chain's CDR3 is CASSDPFTGQNTEAFF. The CDR3 nucleotides read TGTGCCAGCTCCGATCCCTTTACTGGACAGAACACTGAAGCTTTCTTT. The full variable domain, in which reference TRBV18 and TRBJ1-1 provide the parts outside the CDR3, is NAGVMQNPRHLVRRRGQEARLRCSPMKGHSHVYWYRQLPEEGLKFMVYLQKENIIDESGMPKERFSAEFPKEGPSILRIQQVVRGDSAAYFCASSDPFTGQNTEAFFGQGTRLTVV.